These 13 T cell receptor beta chains came from one sample sequenced in a study of cytomegalovirus exposure and HLA in healthy donors. In the PCR, 60 Vbeta and 13 Jbeta primers were used. The method was immunoSEQ multiplex PCR; TCRdb's version includes in-frame clones alone and lacks a portion of them. In the table there are over 150,000 clones, approximately 74% of which are singletons. Sequencing was carried out using PBMCs. These receptors were taken from a man younger than 40 in good health and CMV-seronegative.

The rearrangement joins TRBV27 to TRBJ2-5; weak D call: TRBD2 (6 bases). This CDR3 is built from 13 residues. In germline, CDR1 is MNHEY, CDR2 SMNVEV (reference sequence). V lost 5 bases and J lost 4, with 11 bases in between. CDR3 residues: CASSKTGAETQYF. The DNA of the CDR3 is TGTGCCAGCAGTAAAACGGGAGCAGAGACCCAGTACTTC.

The CDR3 DNA reads TGTGCCAGCAGCTTAACGCGCGCGGGGTACAATGAGCAGTTCTTC. It encodes CASSLTRAGYNEQFF. The chain combines TRBV7-3 with TRBJ2-1, with D perhaps TRBD2 (6 bases). The CDR3 spans 15 residues. The germline CDR1 and CDR2 sequences are SGHTA and FQGTGA. Between the trimmed V and J ends, which lost 0 bases and 4 bases, there was a span of 10 bases.

This clone was seen a single time. V is TRBV29-1 and J is TRBJ1-1; TRBD1 matches at 8 bases. This CDR3 region has 14 residues. Per germline, CDR1 SQVTM and CDR2 ANQGSEA. After removal of 4 bases from V and 2 bases from J, the junction contained 6 bases not matched to a gene. The DNA of the CDR3 is TGCAGCGTTGCCCCGGACAGGGTAAACACTGAAGCTTTCTTT. Residues: CSVAPDRVNTEAFF.

About this clone itself: This same CDR3 is encoded by further DNA sequences in the sample. V usage is TRBV18 and J usage is TRBJ1-5, with 7 positions matching TRBD1. V lost 1 base and J lost 1; bases outside the gene matches: 1. The germline V gene encodes CDR1 KGHSH and CDR2 LQKENI. The CDR3 runs 15 residues. CDR3 DNA sequence: TGTGCCAGCTCACCACAGGGGGCGAGCAATCAGCCCCAGCATTTT. It translates to CASSPQGASNQPQHF.

This clone has a handful of counts. This chain connects TRBV28 to TRBJ2-7; D not certain. Per germline, CDR1 MDHEN and CDR2 SYDVKM. Trimming took off 6 bases at V and 3 bases at J, with 12 bases between the two ends. This CDR3 has 13 amino acids. CDR3 region: CASRVGQNYEQYF. Written as DNA, the CDR3 is TGTGCCAGCAGAGTTGGTCAGAACTACGAGCAGTACTTC.

There are a few counts of this clone. The CDR3 here is CASSVAAGGLEGQYF. The CDR3, as DNA: TGTGCCAGCAGCGTAGCAGCGGGGGGGCTTGAAGGCCAGTACTTC. The chain couples TRBV9 to TRBJ2-5; 10 bases agree with TRBD2. From germline, CDR1 is SGDLS and CDR2 YYNGEE. There are 15 residues in the CDR3. V lost 0 bases and J lost 10; bases outside the gene matches: 9.

The rearrangement links TRBV5-1 to TRBJ1-1; no reliable D call. The length of the CDR3 is 12 residues. Germline V gene lookup returns CDR1 SGHRS and CDR2 YFSETQ. The germline V and J ends were trimmed by 1 base and 7 bases, with 8 bases remaining between them. As DNA, the CDR3 is TGCGCCAGCAGCTTGCGAGGTGGTGAAGCTTTCTTT. Amino acids: CASSLRGGEAFF.

This clone was seen once. This chain uses TRBV29-1 with TRBJ2-5, with D maybe TRBD1 (6 bases). The J call may not be correct, given that the DNA end is closer to TRBJ2-7. CDR1 and CDR2 (germline): SQVTM, ANQGSEA. CDR3 length: 14 residues. CDR3 amino acids: CSVLRVGGPYEQYF. The CDR3, as DNA: TGCAGCGTTTTAAGGGTAGGGGGACCCTACGAGCAGTACTTC.

This clone was detected once. The rearrangement joins TRBV27 to TRBJ2-3; TRBD1 aligns across 8 bases. Germline CDR1 is MNHEY and CDR2 is SMNVEV (reference sequence). This CDR3 region has 14 residues. V gave up 6 bases and J gave up 0 bases; unmatched junction bases: 2. This chain's CDR3 is CASRTGASTDTQYF. The CDR3 bases are TGTGCCAGCAGGACAGGGGCTAGCACAGATACGCAGTATTTT.

The table lists this clone with a few counts. The V gene is TRBV27, the J gene TRBJ1-2, with D perhaps TRBD1 (6 bases). The CDR3 is 14 amino acids. Germline CDR1 is MNHEY and CDR2 is SMNVEV (reference sequence). Trimming left V 3 bases short and J 8 bases short, with 16 bases between. This CDR3 is CASSFLLSGDGYTF. In DNA form, the CDR3 reads TGTGCCAGCAGTTTTTTACTTTCAGGGGACGGCTACACCTTC.

The genes are TRBV6-1 and TRBJ2-7; 12 nucleotides line up with TRBD1. The CDR3 consists of 14 residues. After removal of 3 bases from V and 8 bases from J, the junction contained 5 bases not matched to a gene. Germline V gene sequence: CDR1 MNHNS, CDR2 SASEGT. CDR3 nucleotides: TGTGCCAGCAGTGAGACCGGGACAGGGGGCAAGCAGTACTTC. It encodes CASSETGTGGKQYF.

This clone was detected a few times. The chain combines TRBV7-9 with TRBJ1-1, with TRBD1 identical over 10 bases. CDR1 and CDR2 from the germline V gene are SEHNR and FQNEAQ (reference sequence). V lost 4 bases, J lost 3 bases, and 8 bases stayed unmatched. CDR3 length: 16 residues. The CDR3 reads CASSWDRGGTDTEAFF. DNA of the CDR3: TGTGCCAGCAGCTGGGACAGGGGAGGTACGGACACTGAAGCTTTCTTT. Filled out from reference TRBV7-9 and TRBJ1-1, the complete variable domain reads DTGVSQNPRHKITKRGQNVTFRCDPISEHNRLYWYRQTLGQGPEFLTYFQNEAQLEKSRLLSDRFSAERPKGSFSTLEIQRTEQGDSAMYLCASSWDRGGTDTEAFFGQGTRLTVV.

CDR3 loop: CASSIDLGQGNYGYTF. CDR3 bases: TGTGCCAGTAGTATAGATCTAGGACAGGGGAACTATGGCTACACCTTC. The chain carries TRBV19 and TRBJ1-2; TRBD1 agrees at 9 bases. Germline CDR1 and CDR2: LNHDA and SQIVND (reference sequence). This CDR3 has 16 residues. J gave up 2 bases and V 0 bases, and 4 bases lay outside the gene matches.